This TCR beta chain was recovered during a study of blood T cell repertoires in COVID-19. Study-level background: COVID-19 samples from acute and convalescent phases originated in the United States, Italy and Spain. PBMCs, B-cell-depleted T cells, or T cells provided the cDNA or gDNA that made up the material.

Profiling relied on immunoSEQ multiplex PCR, and the TCRdb table lists in-frame clones only, not all of them. The data show just over 300,000 clones, with roughly nine tenths seen just once and 1.8% held by the top ten. In germline, CDR1 is KGHSY, CDR2 FQNENV. The CDR3 has 14 residues. Trimming removed 4 bases at V and 6 bases at J, with 13 bases between. Seattle patients were enrolled during active infection and followed longitudinally. Material: peripheral blood. The sequence was collected from a woman aged 25 to 45 with COVID-19, enrolled during active disease. The V gene is TRBV16, the J gene TRBJ1-5; D gene ambiguous. CDR3 loop: CASSLTATPQPQHF. In DNA form, the CDR3 reads TGTGCCAGCAGCCTTACAGCTACCCCTCAGCCCCAGCATTTT.